This T cell receptor beta chain was captured in a study of CXCR3-negative and CXCR3-positive naive CD8 T cells (dated by TCRdb to about 2019). About the study as a whole: In total, 120 million to 150 million TRB reads were obtained, corresponding to roughly 1.5 +/- 0.3 million reads per library. Data from around ten donors, pooled across two independent experiments, went into the diversity and physicochemical repertoire analyses. Naive subsets from 5 or 6 donors and memory cells from 3 donors were included in the TRBV-TRBJ cluster analysis.

Sequences MNHNS (CDR1) and SASEGT (CDR2) are obtained from the germline V gene. From cysteine to phenylalanine, the CDR3 is 15 amino acids long. No DNA is given. For every CD8+ T cell subset, around 300,000 cells were flow-sorted straight into RLT lysis buffer, and each subset was sorted in triplicate. To exclude memory contaminants, naive CD8+ T cells were stringently defined as CD45RO-CCR7+CD27+CD95-. Standard density gradient centrifugation was used to isolate peripheral blood mononuclear cells from buffy coats. Naive CXCR3-negative and CXCR3-positive CD8+ T cells were flow-sorted on a FACSAria III. Total RNA was extracted from sorted cells using an RNeasy Mini Kit. Sequenced on a NextSeq 550. The Human TCR Profiling Kit (MiLaboratory) was used to make UMI-labeled 5' RACE TRB cDNA libraries. The full amount of extracted RNA was used for cDNA synthesis, and the full amount of resulting cDNA was used for PCR amplification. Libraries were prepared in parallel with an identical number of PCR cycles. As for how the authors treated the data: With a requirement of at least two reads per UMI, MIGEC and MiXCR extracted about 50,000 +/- 10,000 unique UMI-labeled TRB cDNA molecules per library. Each library averaged about 40,000 +/- 10,000 functional in-frame TRB CDR3 nucleotide clonotypes without stop codons. After downsampling to 5000 UMI-labeled TRB molecules per sample, diversity metrics, including normalized Shannon-Wiener and Chao1, were computed in VDJtools. VDJtools was used to calculate clonotype-size-weighted physicochemical properties of the central five CDR3 residues, namely interaction energy, strength, volume and Kidera factor 4. Through TCRdb reprocessing, the reads give one entry per CDR3 protein sequence; DNA is omitted. TCRdb's processing, not the study's, gives the V and J calls here. This sample's table lists tens of thousands of distinct CDR3 sequences. In total, the top ten clones hold 0.53% of the sample.

Study-wide findings and limitations: TRB CDR3s from CXCR3-positive naive cells showed higher hydrophobicity (lower Kidera factor 4), lower energy, and higher strength and volume indices than CXCR3-negative naive cells. TRBV-TRBJ usage was similar between naive CXCR3-negative and CXCR3-positive cells from the same donor, while memory cells showed distinct patterns. Because CXCR3 expression was partially decreased after cryopreservation, freshly isolated PBMCs were used for most assays. Comparably high repertoire diversity was found in both naive subsets, whereas much lower repertoire diversity was found in memory CD8+ T cells. Surface CD5, linked to self-reactivity in mice, was comparable between naive subsets; TCR interaction strength was therefore also inferred from TRB CDR3 physicochemical properties.

On this clonotype itself: Its specific antigen is unknown.

The chain is encoded by TRBV6-1 joined to TRBJ2-7; TCRdb selects TRBD2, and the lack of DNA leaves this call unchecked. The TCR originated in a human donor in good health. Some clones in this sample may be carry-over from other donors' samples. Sequenced material: naive CXCR3+ CD8+ T cells from blood. The cell subset or site label corresponds to: CD45RO-CCR7+CD27+CD95- naive CD8+ T cells expressing CXCR3 (TNR3+). This receptor has the CDR3 CASSEYWDFSYEQYF.